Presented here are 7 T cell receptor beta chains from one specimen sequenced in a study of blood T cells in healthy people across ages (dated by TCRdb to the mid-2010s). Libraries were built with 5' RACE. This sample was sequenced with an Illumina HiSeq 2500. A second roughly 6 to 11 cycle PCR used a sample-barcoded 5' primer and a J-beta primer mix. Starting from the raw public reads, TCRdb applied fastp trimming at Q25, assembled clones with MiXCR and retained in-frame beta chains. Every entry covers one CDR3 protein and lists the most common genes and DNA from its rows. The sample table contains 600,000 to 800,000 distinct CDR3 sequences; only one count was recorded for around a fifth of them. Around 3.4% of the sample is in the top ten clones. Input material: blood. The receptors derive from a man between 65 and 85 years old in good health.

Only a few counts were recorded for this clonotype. CDR3 nucleotide sequence: TGCAGTGCTGGACCGGGTTCGGGCCAAGAGACCCAGTACTTC. It translates to CSAGPGSGQETQYF. The chain links TRBV20-1 to TRBJ2-5, with unresolved D. The CDR3 covers 14 residues. From germline, CDR1 is DFQATT and CDR2 SNEGSKA (reference sequence). Trimming removed 5 bases at V and 1 base at J, with 14 bases between.

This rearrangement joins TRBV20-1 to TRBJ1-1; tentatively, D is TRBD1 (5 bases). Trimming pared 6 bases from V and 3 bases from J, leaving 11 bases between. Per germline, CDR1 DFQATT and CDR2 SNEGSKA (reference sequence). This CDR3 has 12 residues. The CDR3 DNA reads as TGCAGTGCACTCCCGGGGGACACTGAAGCTTTCTTT. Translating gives CSALPGDTEAFF.

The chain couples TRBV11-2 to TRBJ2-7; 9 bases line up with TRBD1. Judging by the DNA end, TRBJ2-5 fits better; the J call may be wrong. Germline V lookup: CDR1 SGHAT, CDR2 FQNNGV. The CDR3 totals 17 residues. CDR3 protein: CASSLQTGGFKAETQYF. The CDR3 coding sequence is TGTGCCAGCAGCTTACAGACAGGGGGATTTAAGGCAGAGACCCAGTACTTC.

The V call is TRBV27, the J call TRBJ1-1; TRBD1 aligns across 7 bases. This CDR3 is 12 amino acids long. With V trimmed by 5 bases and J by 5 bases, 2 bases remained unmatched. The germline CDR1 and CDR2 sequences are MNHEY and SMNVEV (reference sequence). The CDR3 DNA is TGTGCCAGCAGTACGACAGGGACTGAAGCTTTCTTT. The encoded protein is CASSTTGTEAFF.

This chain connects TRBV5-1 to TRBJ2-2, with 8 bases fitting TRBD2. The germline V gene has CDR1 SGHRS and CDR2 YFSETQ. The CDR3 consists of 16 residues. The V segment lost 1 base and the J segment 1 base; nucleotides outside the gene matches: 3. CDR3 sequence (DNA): TGCGCCAGCAGCTTGCCCACTAGCGGGAACACCGGGGAGCTGTTTTTT. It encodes CASSLPTSGNTGELFF.

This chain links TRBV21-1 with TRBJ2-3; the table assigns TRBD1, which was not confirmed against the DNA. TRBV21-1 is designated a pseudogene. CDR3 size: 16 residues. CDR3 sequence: CASSQSSPAGTDTQYF. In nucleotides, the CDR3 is TGTGCCAGCAGCCAGTCATCCCCCGCCGGCACAGATACGCAGTATTTT.

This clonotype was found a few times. DNA for the CDR3: TGCAGTGCTAGCCGGGGTACAGGGGACGATGAGCAGTTCTTC. Translation gives CSASRGTGDDEQFF. The rearrangement uses TRBV20-1 and TRBJ2-5; 7 bases are a match to TRBD1. Near its end, the DNA agrees better with TRBJ2-1, so the J call may be wrong. This CDR3 region has 14 residues. Germline lookup yields CDR1 DFQATT and CDR2 SNEGSKA (reference sequence).